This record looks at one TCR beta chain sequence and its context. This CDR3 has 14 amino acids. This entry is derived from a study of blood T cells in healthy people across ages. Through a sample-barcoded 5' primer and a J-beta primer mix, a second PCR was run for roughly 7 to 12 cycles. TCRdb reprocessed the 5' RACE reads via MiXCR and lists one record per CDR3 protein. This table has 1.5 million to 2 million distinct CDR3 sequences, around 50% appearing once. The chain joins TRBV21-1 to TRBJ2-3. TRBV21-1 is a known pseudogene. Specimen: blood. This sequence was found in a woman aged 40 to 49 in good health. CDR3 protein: CASSKVSDTDTQYF. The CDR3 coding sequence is TGTGCCAGCAGCAAAGTTTCAGACACAGATACGCAGTATTTT.